A selection of T cell receptor beta chains follows, all from one sample in a study of OX40 agonist ivuxolimab in advanced cancers. The data were produced by immunoSEQ multiplex PCR, yet TCRdb's version contains in-frame clones alone and is incomplete. The sample shows about 50,000 clones, around nine tenths of them seen only once. Here the sequenced sample was CD4+ or CD8+ T cells sorted from blood, taken in a trial of the OX40 agonist ivuxolimab. These receptors all stem from an adult with an advanced solid tumor such as melanoma, head and neck, liver or kidney cancer. Each CDR3 is given with its conserved first and last residue. D genes are given only for firm matches. Clone size appears in some rows only: once, few, many, or a class for an expanded clone.

D gene: NA
J gene: TRBJ2-3
clone size: NA
V gene: TRBV29-1
CDR3 protein: CSGSLVDTQYF
CDR3 DNA: TGCAGCGGTTCACTAGTCGATACGCAGTATTTT

D gene: NA
J gene: TRBJ2-5
clone size: few
V gene: TRBV15
CDR3 protein: CATSRARGLGETQYF
CDR3 DNA: TGTGCCACCAGCAGAGCCAGAGGGCTGGGGGAGACCCAGTACTTC

D gene: NA
J gene: TRBJ2-5
clone size: NA
V gene: TRBV6-1
CDR3 protein: CASSRTIKETQYF
CDR3 DNA: TGTGCCAGCAGTCGGACCATTAAAGAGACCCAGTACTTC

D gene: TRBD2
J gene: TRBJ2-2
clone size: NA
V gene: TRBV18
CDR3 protein: CASSPRLAGETGELFF
CDR3 DNA: TGTGCCAGCTCACCGCGGCTAGCGGGAGAAACCGGGGAGCTGTTTTTT

D gene: NA
J gene: TRBJ1-1
clone size: NA
V gene: TRBV6-1
CDR3 protein: CASTGATEAFF
CDR3 DNA: TGTGCCAGCACCGGAGCCACTGAAGCTTTCTTT

D gene: NA
J gene: TRBJ2-7
clone size: few
V gene: TRBV28
CDR3 protein: CASSLFGTSGYF
CDR3 DNA: TGTGCCAGCAGTTTATTCGGGACATCCGGGTACTTC

D gene: NA
J gene: TRBJ1-5
clone size: NA
V gene: TRBV5-5
CDR3 protein: CASSLGPGSNQPQHF
CDR3 DNA: TGTGCCAGCAGCTTGGGGCCGGGCAGCAATCAGCCCCAGCATTTT

D gene: NA
J gene: TRBJ2-6
clone size: NA
V gene: TRBV18
CDR3 protein: CASSPASSGANVLTF
CDR3 DNA: TGTGCCAGCTCACCCGCTTCCTCTGGGGCCAACGTCCTGACTTTC

D gene: NA
J gene: TRBJ2-3
clone size: once
V gene: TRBV5-1
CDR3 protein: CASSPGTADTQYF
CDR3 DNA: TGCGCCAGCAGCCCGGGGACCGCTGATACGCAGTATTTT

D gene: NA
J gene: TRBJ1-2
clone size: NA
V gene: TRBV5-1
CDR3 protein: CASSPGGRRIYGYTF
CDR3 DNA: TGCGCCAGCAGCCCCGGCGGACGGCGAATCTATGGCTACACCTTC

D gene: NA
J gene: TRBJ2-5
clone size: NA
V gene: TRBV18
CDR3 protein: CASSPNSKETQYF
CDR3 DNA: TGTGCCAGCTCACCAAACAGTAAAGAGACCCAGTACTTC

D gene: NA
J gene: TRBJ2-3
clone size: NA
V gene: TRBV20-1
CDR3 protein: CSAPITDTQYF
CDR3 DNA: TGCAGTGCTCCCATAACGGATACGCAGTATTTT

D gene: NA
J gene: TRBJ1-5
clone size: NA
V gene: TRBV5-4
CDR3 protein: CASSREWNQPQHF
CDR3 DNA: TGTGCCAGCAGCCGCGAGTGGAATCAGCCCCAGCATTTT

D gene: TRBD1
J gene: TRBJ2-1
clone size: NA
V gene: TRBV5-1
CDR3 protein: CASSLDTGGRNNEQFF
CDR3 DNA: TGCGCCAGCAGCTTGGACACAGGGGGAAGGAACAATGAGCAGTTCTTC

D gene: NA
J gene: TRBJ1-5
clone size: NA
V gene: TRBV30
CDR3 protein: CAWSVQGNQPQHF
CDR3 DNA: TGTGCCTGGAGTGTACAGGGCAATCAGCCCCAGCATTTT

D gene: NA
J gene: TRBJ1-2
clone size: NA
V gene: TRBV29-1
CDR3 protein: CSAPVPRGYTF
CDR3 DNA: TGCAGCGCCCCCGTTCCGCGGGGCTACACCTTC

D gene: TRBD1
J gene: TRBJ1-5
clone size: NA
V gene: TRBV28
CDR3 protein: CASSLDRGPQPQHF
CDR3 DNA: TGTGCCAGCAGTTTGGACAGGGGGCCTCAGCCCCAGCATTTT

D gene: NA
J gene: TRBJ1-4
clone size: NA
V gene: TRBV2
CDR3 protein: CASSSDEEKLFF
CDR3 DNA: TGTGCCAGCAGCTCTGACGAAGAAAAACTGTTTTTT

D gene: NA
J gene: TRBJ2-1
clone size: NA
V gene: TRBV18
CDR3 protein: CASSPTGPRVNEQFF
CDR3 DNA: TGTGCCAGCTCACCAACCGGGCCGAGGGTAAATGAGCAGTTCTTC

D gene: TRBD2
J gene: TRBJ2-1
clone size: NA
V gene: TRBV19
CDR3 protein: CASSRNSGRHNEQFF
CDR3 DNA: TGTGCCAGTAGTCGGAATAGCGGGAGGCACAATGAGCAGTTCTTC

D gene: NA
J gene: TRBJ2-3
clone size: NA
V gene: TRBV4-1
CDR3 protein: CASSQGFVGADTQYF
CDR3 DNA: TGCGCCAGCAGCCAAGGTTTCGTAGGGGCTGATACGCAGTATTTT

D gene: TRBD1
J gene: TRBJ2-6
clone size: NA
V gene: TRBV29-1
CDR3 protein: CSVSSTGAGANVLTF
CDR3 DNA: TGCAGCGTGTCTAGTACAGGGGCTGGGGCCAACGTCCTGACTTTC

D gene: TRBD1
J gene: TRBJ1-2
clone size: NA
V gene: TRBV5-6
CDR3 protein: CASSRDSLDYGYTF
CDR3 DNA: TGTGCCAGCAGCCGGGACAGCTTGGACTATGGCTACACCTTC